A single sample gave rise to the 7 T cell receptor beta chains below, sequenced in a study of cytomegalovirus exposure and HLA in healthy donors. Produced via immunoSEQ multiplex PCR; TCRdb's table is partial and in-frame only. The sample has roughly 82,000 clones, 90% to 95% seen once; the top ten hold 0.65% to 0.7%. Sequenced input: PBMCs. The receptor source for this set is a man aged 18 to 30 in good health and CMV-seronegative.

V usage is TRBV6-6 and J usage is TRBJ2-7; no reliable D call. The V gene lost 4 bases and the J gene lost 2 bases, with 6 bases spanning the gap. The CDR3 is made up of 12 amino acids. Germline assignment: CDR1 MNHNY and CDR2 SVGAGI (reference sequence). The CDR3 region is CASSSDTYEQYF. CDR3 bases: TGTGCCAGCAGTTCTGACACCTACGAGCAGTACTTC.

This clone was observed once. The rearrangement uses TRBV6-1 and TRBJ2-5, with a possible D match to TRBD1 (5 bases). This CDR3 contains 14 residues. Germline-derived CDR1 and CDR2 are MNHNS and SASEGT. Trimming removed 6 bases from V and 1 base from J, with 12 bases in between. The CDR3 DNA is TGTGCCAGCAGGCCCACGACAGCCCAAGAGACCCAGTACTTC. Translating it yields CASRPTTAQETQYF.

The gene calls are TRBV18 and TRBJ1-4, with 7 bases that match TRBD1. Germline CDR1 is KGHSH and CDR2 is LQKENI. J lost 7 bases, V lost 6 bases, and 8 bases had no gene match. CDR3 length: 14 amino acids. Here the CDR3 reads CASSRQGQPEKLFF. DNA of the CDR3: TGTGCCAGCTCTCGCCAGGGACAGCCTGAAAAACTGTTTTTT.

The gene calls are TRBV7-2 and TRBJ2-1; no reliable D call. Germline assignment: CDR1 SGHTA and CDR2 FQGNSA. Deletions cut 5 bases from V and 0 bases from J, with 8 bases between. CDR3 length equals 14 residues. The CDR3 coding sequence is TGTGCCAGCAGCCACACCAGCTCCTACAATGAGCAGTTCTTC. It is translated as CASSHTSSYNEQFF.

The chain combines TRBV5-1 with TRBJ2-2, with D perhaps matching TRBD2 (5 bases). CDR1 and CDR2 (germline): SGHRS, YFSETQ. This CDR3 has 15 residues. Trimming took off 2 bases at V and 1 base at J, with 9 bases between the two ends. CDR3 nucleotide sequence: TGCGCCAGCAGCTTTCCAGCGGTGAACACCGGGGAGCTGTTTTTT. Encoded protein: CASSFPAVNTGELFF.

This clone appeared once. The chain is built from TRBV28 and TRBJ2-7; 9 positions match TRBD1. The CDR3 contains 13 residues. The germline V gene has CDR1 MDHEN and CDR2 SYDVKM. The V and J ends lost 6 bases and 6 bases, in that order; junction bases with no gene match: 6. The CDR3 nucleotides are TGTGCCAGCAGGGACAGGGGATTTTCCGAGCAGTACTTC. Amino acid sequence: CASRDRGFSEQYF. The full variable domain, with the rest looked up from reference TRBV28 and TRBJ2-7, is DVKVTQSSRYLVKRTGEKVFLECVQDMDHENMFWYRQDPGLGLRLIYFSYDVKMKEKGDIPEGYSVSREKKERFSLILESASTNQTSMYLCASRDRGFSEQYFGPGTRLTVT.

The J gene is TRBJ1-5, the V gene TRBV30, with a tentative D call TRBD1 (6 bases). The length of the CDR3 is 13 residues. From germline, CDR1 is GTSNPN and CDR2 SVGIG (reference sequence). Trimming cost V 7 bases and J 5 bases, with 15 bases left between them. The CDR3 spells CAFSGQSDQPQHF. The DNA for the CDR3 is TGTGCCTTCTCCGGACAGAGTGATCAGCCCCAGCATTTT.